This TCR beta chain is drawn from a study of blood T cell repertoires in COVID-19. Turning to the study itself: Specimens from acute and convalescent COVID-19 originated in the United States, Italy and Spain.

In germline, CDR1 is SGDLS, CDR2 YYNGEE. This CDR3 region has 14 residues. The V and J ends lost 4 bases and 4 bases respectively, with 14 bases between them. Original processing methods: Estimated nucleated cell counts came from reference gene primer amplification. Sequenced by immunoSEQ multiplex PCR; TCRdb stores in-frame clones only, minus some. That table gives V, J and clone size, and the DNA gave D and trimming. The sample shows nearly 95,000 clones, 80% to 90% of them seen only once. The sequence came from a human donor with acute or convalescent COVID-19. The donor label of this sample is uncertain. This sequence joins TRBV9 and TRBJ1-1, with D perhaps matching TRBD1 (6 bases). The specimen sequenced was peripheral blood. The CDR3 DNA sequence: TGTGCCAGCAGCCTAGGGGGACACGCCACTGAAGCTTTCTTT. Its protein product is CASSLGGHATEAFF.